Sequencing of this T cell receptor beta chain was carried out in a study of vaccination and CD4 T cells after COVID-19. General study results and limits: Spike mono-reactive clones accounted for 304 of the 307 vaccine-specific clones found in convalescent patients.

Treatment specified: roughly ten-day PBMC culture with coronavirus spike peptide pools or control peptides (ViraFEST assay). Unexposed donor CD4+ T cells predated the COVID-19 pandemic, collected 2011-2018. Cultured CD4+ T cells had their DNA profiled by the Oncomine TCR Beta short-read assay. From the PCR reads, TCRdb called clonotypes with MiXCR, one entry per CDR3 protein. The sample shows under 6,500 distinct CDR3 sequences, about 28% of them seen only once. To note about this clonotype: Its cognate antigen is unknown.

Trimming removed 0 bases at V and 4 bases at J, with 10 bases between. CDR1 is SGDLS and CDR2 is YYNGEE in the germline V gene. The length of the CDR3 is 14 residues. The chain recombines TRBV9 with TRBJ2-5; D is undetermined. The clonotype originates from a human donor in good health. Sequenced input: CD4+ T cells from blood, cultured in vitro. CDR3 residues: CASSVGTVPETQYF. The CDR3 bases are TGTGCCAGCAGCGTAGGAACAGTCCCAGAGACCCAGTACTTC.